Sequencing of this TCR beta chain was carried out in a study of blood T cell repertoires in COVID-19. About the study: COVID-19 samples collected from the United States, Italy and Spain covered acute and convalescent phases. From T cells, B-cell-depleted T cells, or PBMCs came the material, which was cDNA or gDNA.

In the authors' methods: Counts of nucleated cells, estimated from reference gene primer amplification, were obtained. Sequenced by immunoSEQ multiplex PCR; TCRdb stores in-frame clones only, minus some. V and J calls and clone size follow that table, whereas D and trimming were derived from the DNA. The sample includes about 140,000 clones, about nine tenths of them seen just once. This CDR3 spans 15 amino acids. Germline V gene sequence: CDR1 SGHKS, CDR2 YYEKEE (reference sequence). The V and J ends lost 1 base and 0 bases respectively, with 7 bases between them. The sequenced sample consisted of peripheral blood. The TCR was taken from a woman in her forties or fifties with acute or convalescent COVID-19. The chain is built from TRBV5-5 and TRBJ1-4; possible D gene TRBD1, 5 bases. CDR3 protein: CASSLIGATNEKLFF. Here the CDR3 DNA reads TGTGCCAGCAGCTTGATAGGGGCAACTAATGAAAAACTGTTTTTT.